The clone carrying this T cell receptor (beta chain) was seen just once. Authors' data handling: Amplified reference gene primers provided the basis for estimating nucleated cell counts. The protocol was immunoSEQ multiplex PCR, while the TCRdb copy is restricted to in-frame clones and leaves out a portion. Clone size and V and J calls were adopted from that table, with D and trimming inferred from the DNA. Seen here are about 99,000 clones, about four fifths observed once, and the top ten hold 4% to 5.5%. This entry belongs to a study of blood T cell repertoires in COVID-19. Across the whole study: Some COVID-19 samples were acute and others convalescent; all came from the United States, Italy and Spain.

CDR1 and CDR2 from the germline V gene are SGHRS and YFSETQ. The CDR3 has 15 residues. V was trimmed by 0 bases and J by 7 bases, leaving 16 bases between them. The source material was peripheral blood. The J gene is TRBJ1-2, the V gene TRBV5-1; D is unresolved. The receptor was isolated from a man older than 75 with COVID-19, enrolled during active disease. The CDR3, as DNA: TGCGCCAGCAGCTTGGTCGGAGGGTCAGTCGCTGGCTACACCTTC. It encodes CASSLVGGSVAGYTF.